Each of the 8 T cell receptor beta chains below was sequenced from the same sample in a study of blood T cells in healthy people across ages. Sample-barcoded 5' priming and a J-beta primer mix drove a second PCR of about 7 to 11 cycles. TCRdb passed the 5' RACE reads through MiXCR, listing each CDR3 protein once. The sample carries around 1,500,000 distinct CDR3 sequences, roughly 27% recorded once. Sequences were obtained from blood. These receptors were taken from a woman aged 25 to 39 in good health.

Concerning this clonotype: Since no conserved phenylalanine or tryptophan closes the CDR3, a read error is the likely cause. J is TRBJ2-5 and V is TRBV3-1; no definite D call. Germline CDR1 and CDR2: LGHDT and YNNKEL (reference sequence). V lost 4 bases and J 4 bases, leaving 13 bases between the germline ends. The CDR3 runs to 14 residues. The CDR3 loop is CASSPRQAGETQYV. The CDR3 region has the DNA TGTGCCAGCAGCCCGAGGCAAGCAGGAGAGACCCAGTACGTC.

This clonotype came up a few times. The CDR3 nucleotides are TGTGCCAGCAGTCCTGGGACGCATGCCGGGGAGCTGTTTTTT. Its protein product is CASSPGTHAGELFF. The V and J genes are TRBV12-3 or TRBV12-4 and TRBJ2-2; possibly TRBD1 or TRBD2 for D (5 bases each). This CDR3 has 14 amino acids. Trimming pared 5 bases from V and 6 bases from J, leaving 13 bases between.

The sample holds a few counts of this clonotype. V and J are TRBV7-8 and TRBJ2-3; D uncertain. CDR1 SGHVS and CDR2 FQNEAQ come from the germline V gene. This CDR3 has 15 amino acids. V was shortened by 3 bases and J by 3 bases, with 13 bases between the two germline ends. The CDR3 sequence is CASSLPPQGTDTQYF. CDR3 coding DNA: TGTGCCAGCAGCTTGCCTCCCCAAGGAACAGATACGCAGTATTTT. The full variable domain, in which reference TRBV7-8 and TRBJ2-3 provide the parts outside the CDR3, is GAGVSQSPRYKVAKRGQDVALRCDPISGHVSLFWYQQALGQGPEFLTYFQNEAQLDKSGLPSDRFFAERPEGSVSTLKIQRTQQEDSAVYLCASSLPPQGTDTQYFGPGTRLTVL.

CDR3 DNA sequence: TGTGCCAGCAGTTTATCGTGGGGGGGCCGACAAGAGACCCAGTACTTC. Protein product: CASSLSWGGRQETQYF. The rearrangement uses TRBV27 and TRBJ2-5; possible D gene TRBD2, 7 bases. V lost 0 bases and J lost 2, with 13 bases in between. Per the germline V gene, CDR1 is MNHEY and CDR2 is SMNVEV (reference sequence). The CDR3 is made up of 16 amino acids.

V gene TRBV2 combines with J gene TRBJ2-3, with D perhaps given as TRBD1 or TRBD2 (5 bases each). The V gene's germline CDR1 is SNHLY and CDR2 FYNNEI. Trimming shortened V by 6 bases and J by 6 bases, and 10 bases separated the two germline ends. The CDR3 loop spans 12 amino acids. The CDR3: CASRVGEDTQYF. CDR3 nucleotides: TGTGCCAGCAGAGTGGGGGAGGATACGCAGTATTTT.

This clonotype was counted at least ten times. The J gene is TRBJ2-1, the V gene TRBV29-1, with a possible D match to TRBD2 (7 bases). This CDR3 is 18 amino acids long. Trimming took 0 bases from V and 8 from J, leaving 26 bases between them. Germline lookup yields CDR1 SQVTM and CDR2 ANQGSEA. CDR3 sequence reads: CSVEDSREGGLRRDEQFF. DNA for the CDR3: TGCAGCGTTGAAGATAGCAGGGAGGGGGGACTTCGGCGCGATGAGCAGTTCTTC.

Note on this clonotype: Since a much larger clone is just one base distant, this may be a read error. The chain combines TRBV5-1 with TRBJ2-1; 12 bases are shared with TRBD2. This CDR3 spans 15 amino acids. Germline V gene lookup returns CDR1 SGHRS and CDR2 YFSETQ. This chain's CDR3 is CARSGTTSGGDEQFF. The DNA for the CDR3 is TGCGCCCGCAGCGGAACGACTAGCGGGGGCGATGAGCAGTTCTTC.

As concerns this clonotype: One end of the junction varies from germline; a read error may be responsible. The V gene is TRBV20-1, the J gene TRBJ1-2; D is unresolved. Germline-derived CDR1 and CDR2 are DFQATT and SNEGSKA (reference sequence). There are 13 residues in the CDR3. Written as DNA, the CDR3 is TGCAGTGCTAGGTATGAGGAGGACTATGGCCACACCTTC. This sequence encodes CSARYEEDYGHTF.